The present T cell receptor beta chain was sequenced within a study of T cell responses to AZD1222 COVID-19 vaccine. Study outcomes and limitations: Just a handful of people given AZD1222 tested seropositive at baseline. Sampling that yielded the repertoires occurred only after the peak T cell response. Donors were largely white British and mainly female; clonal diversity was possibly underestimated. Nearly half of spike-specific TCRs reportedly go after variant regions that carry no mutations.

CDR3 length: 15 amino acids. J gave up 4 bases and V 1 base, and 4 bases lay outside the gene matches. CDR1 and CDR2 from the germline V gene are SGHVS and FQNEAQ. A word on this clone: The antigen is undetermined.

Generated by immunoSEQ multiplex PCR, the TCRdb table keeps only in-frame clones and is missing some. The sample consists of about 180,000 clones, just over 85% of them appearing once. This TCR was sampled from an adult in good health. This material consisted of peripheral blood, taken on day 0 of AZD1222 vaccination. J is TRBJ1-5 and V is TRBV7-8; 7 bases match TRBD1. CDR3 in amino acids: CASSLGQGENQPQHF. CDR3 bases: TGTGCCAGCAGCTTAGGACAGGGAGAAAATCAGCCCCAGCATTTT. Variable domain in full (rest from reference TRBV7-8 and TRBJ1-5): GAGVSQSPRYKVAKRGQDVALRCDPISGHVSLFWYQQALGQGPEFLTYFQNEAQLDKSGLPSDRFFAERPEGSVSTLKIQRTQQEDSAVYLCASSLGQGENQPQHFGDGTRLSIL.